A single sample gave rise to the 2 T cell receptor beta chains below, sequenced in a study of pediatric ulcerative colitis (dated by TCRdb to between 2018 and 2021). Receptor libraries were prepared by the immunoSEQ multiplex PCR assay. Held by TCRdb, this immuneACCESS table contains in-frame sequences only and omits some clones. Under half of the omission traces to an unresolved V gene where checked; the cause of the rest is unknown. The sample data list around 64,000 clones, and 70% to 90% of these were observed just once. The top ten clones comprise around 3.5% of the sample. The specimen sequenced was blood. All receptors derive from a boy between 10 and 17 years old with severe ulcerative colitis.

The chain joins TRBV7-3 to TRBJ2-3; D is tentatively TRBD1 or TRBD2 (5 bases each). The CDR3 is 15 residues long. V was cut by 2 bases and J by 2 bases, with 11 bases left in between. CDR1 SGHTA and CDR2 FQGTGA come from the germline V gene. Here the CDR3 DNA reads TGTGCCAGCAGCTTATCGGGGCTACACACAGATACGCAGTATTTT. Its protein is CASSLSGLHTDTQYF.

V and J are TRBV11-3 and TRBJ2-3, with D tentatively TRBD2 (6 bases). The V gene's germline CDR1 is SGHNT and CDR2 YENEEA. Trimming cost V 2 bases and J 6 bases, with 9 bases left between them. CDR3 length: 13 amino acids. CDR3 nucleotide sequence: TGTGCCAGCAGCTTACTAGGAGGGGATACGCAGTATTTT. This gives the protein CASSLLGGDTQYF.